These T cell receptor beta chains were read from a single sample in a study of T cell changes during pregnancy in multiple sclerosis. Sequencing used immunoSEQ multiplex PCR; TCRdb keeps in-frame clones, though not all of them. The table records approximately 40,000 clones, over 90% of them present only once. Here the sequenced sample was CD4+ T cells from peripheral blood mononuclear cells, taken after pregnancy. The receptors here all came from a female donor in good health, enrolled as a control in a pregnancy study. CDR3s include the opening cysteine and the closing phenylalanine or tryptophan. D genes are given only for firm matches. Some rows have no size entry. The others give once, few or many, or a class for an expanded clone.

clone_size: .; v_call: TRBV4-3; j_call: TRBJ2-5; d_call: TRBD2; cdr3_aa: CASSQDGLAGGLPRAETQYF; cdr3_nt: TGCGCCAGCAGCCAAGACGGACTAGCGGGGGGGCTACCTCGAGCGGAGACCCAGTACTTC
clone_size: .; v_call: TRBV30; j_call: TRBJ2-3; d_call: .; cdr3_aa: CAWSVPGKITDTQYF; cdr3_nt: TGTGCCTGGAGTGTACCGGGGAAGATCACAGATACGCAGTATTTT
clone_size: few; v_call: TRBV6-5; j_call: TRBJ1-2; d_call: TRBD1; cdr3_aa: CAVGGTGATYGYTF; cdr3_nt: TGTGCCGTGGGGGGGACAGGGGCGACCTATGGCTACACCTTC
clone_size: once; v_call: TRBV4-1; j_call: TRBJ2-7; d_call: .; cdr3_aa: CASSQERSYEQYF; cdr3_nt: TGCGCCAGCAGCCAAGAGAGGTCCTACGAGCAGTACTTC
clone_size: .; v_call: TRBV10-2; j_call: TRBJ1-5; d_call: TRBD1; cdr3_aa: CASSGQGNQPQHF; cdr3_nt: TGCGCCAGCAGTGGACAGGGTAATCAGCCCCAGCATTTT
clone_size: once; v_call: TRBV6-1; j_call: TRBJ2-3; d_call: TRBD2; cdr3_aa: CASTGLAEYTDTQYF; cdr3_nt: TGTGCCAGCACCGGACTAGCGGAGTACACAGATACGCAGTATTTT
clone_size: once; v_call: TRBV6-5; j_call: TRBJ1-2; d_call: .; cdr3_aa: CASSYSSTVNYGYTF; cdr3_nt: TGTGCCAGCAGTTACTCGAGTACAGTTAACTATGGCTACACCTTC
clone_size: .; v_call: TRBV4-1; j_call: TRBJ2-1; d_call: .; cdr3_aa: CASSQDGAAGIYNEQFF; cdr3_nt: TGCGCCAGCAGCCAAGATGGGGCGGCGGGGATCTACAATGAGCAGTTCTTC
clone_size: .; v_call: TRBV7-8; j_call: TRBJ1-2; d_call: .; cdr3_aa: CASSLAGDYGYTF; cdr3_nt: TGTGCCAGCAGCTTAGCAGGGGACTATGGCTACACCTTC
clone_size: .; v_call: TRBV28; j_call: TRBJ2-7; d_call: .; cdr3_aa: CASSSGGAAYEQYF; cdr3_nt: TGTGCCAGCAGTTCCGGGGGAGCAGCCTACGAGCAGTACTTC
clone_size: .; v_call: TRBV19; j_call: TRBJ1-2; d_call: TRBD1; cdr3_aa: CASSQQGAGTF; cdr3_nt: TGTGCCAGTAGTCAACAGGGGGCGGGCACCTTC
clone_size: .; v_call: TRBV9; j_call: TRBJ2-3; d_call: TRBD2; cdr3_aa: CASSVGGGGAGTQYF; cdr3_nt: TGTGCCAGCAGCGTAGGAGGCGGGGGGGCCGGTACGCAGTATTTT
clone_size: .; v_call: TRBV6-5; j_call: TRBJ1-2; d_call: .; cdr3_aa: CASTRTDPFYGYTF; cdr3_nt: TGTGCCAGCACGCGGACAGACCCTTTCTATGGCTACACCTTC
clone_size: once; v_call: TRBV9; j_call: TRBJ2-1; d_call: .; cdr3_aa: CASSVDGEQFF; cdr3_nt: TGTGCCAGCAGCGTAGACGGTGAGCAGTTCTTC
clone_size: .; v_call: TRBV28; j_call: TRBJ2-5; d_call: .; cdr3_aa: CASGLQETQYF; cdr3_nt: TGTGCCAGCGGGCTTCAAGAGACCCAGTACTTC
clone_size: once; v_call: TRBV29-1; j_call: TRBJ2-3; d_call: .; cdr3_aa: CSVTKIRGGGGDTQYF; cdr3_nt: TGCAGCGTGACCAAAATTCGAGGGGGCGGGGGGGATACGCAGTATTTT
clone_size: once; v_call: TRBV7-6; j_call: TRBJ1-1; d_call: TRBD1; cdr3_aa: CASSLTGQGASLNTEAFF; cdr3_nt: TGTGCCAGCAGCTTAACGGGTCAGGGGGCGTCTTTGAACACTGAAGCTTTCTTT
clone_size: .; v_call: TRBV2; j_call: TRBJ2-7; d_call: TRBD2; cdr3_aa: CASSMGLGDYEQYF; cdr3_nt: TGTGCCAGCAGTATGGGACTAGGAGACTACGAGCAGTACTTC
clone_size: .; v_call: TRBV5-4; j_call: TRBJ2-2; d_call: TRBD2; cdr3_aa: CASSPGTSGRGSGELFF; cdr3_nt: TGTGCCAGCAGCCCTGGGACTAGCGGGAGAGGGTCCGGGGAGCTGTTTTTT
clone_size: .; v_call: TRBV29-1; j_call: TRBJ1-2; d_call: TRBD1; cdr3_aa: CSVPQTGTGGGYTF; cdr3_nt: TGCAGCGTACCCCAAACCGGGACAGGAGGTGGCTACACCTTC
clone_size: .; v_call: TRBV7-9; j_call: TRBJ2-3; d_call: .; cdr3_aa: CASSLVEIMDTQYF; cdr3_nt: TGTGCCAGCAGCTTAGTTGAGATCATGGATACGCAGTATTTT
clone_size: .; v_call: TRBV4-3; j_call: TRBJ1-4; d_call: TRBD1; cdr3_aa: CASSQDRGGQGLNEKLFF; cdr3_nt: TGCGCCAGCAGCCAAGATCGGGGGGGACAGGGGTTGAATGAAAAACTGTTTTTT
clone_size: .; v_call: TRBV7-9; j_call: TRBJ2-7; d_call: TRBD1; cdr3_aa: CASSSPKGQGGYEQYF; cdr3_nt: TGTGCCAGCAGCTCGCCTAAAGGACAGGGGGGTTACGAGCAGTACTTC
clone_size: .; v_call: TRBV5-4; j_call: TRBJ2-5; d_call: .; cdr3_aa: CATSSLARETQYF; cdr3_nt: TGTGCCACAAGTTCGCTAGCACGAGAGACCCAGTACTTC
clone_size: once; v_call: TRBV7-9; j_call: TRBJ1-6; d_call: .; cdr3_aa: CASSPTESILHF; cdr3_nt: TGTGCCAGCAGCCCGACAGAGAGTATCCTCCACTTT
clone_size: .; v_call: TRBV4-2; j_call: TRBJ2-1; d_call: TRBD2; cdr3_aa: CASSQAAGASNEQFF; cdr3_nt: TGTGCCAGCAGCCAAGCAGCGGGGGCCTCCAATGAGCAGTTCTTC
clone_size: .; v_call: TRBV5-4; j_call: TRBJ2-7; d_call: TRBD2; cdr3_aa: CASSLASGRIFAEQYF; cdr3_nt: TGTGCCAGCAGCTTGGCCAGCGGGAGGATTTTTGCCGAGCAGTACTTC
clone_size: .; v_call: TRBV6-5; j_call: TRBJ2-7; d_call: TRBD1; cdr3_aa: CASTPGTGPYEQYF; cdr3_nt: TGTGCCAGCACCCCGGGGACAGGGCCCTACGAGCAGTACTTC
clone_size: few; v_call: TRBV5-5; j_call: TRBJ1-2; d_call: .; cdr3_aa: CASSSGFGRQRLNYGYTF; cdr3_nt: TGTGCCAGCAGCTCTGGTTTCGGGAGGCAAAGACTTAACTATGGCTACACCTTC
clone_size: .; v_call: TRBV28; j_call: TRBJ2-2; d_call: TRBD1; cdr3_aa: CASRTGRRTGELFF; cdr3_nt: TGTGCCAGCAGGACAGGGCGGAGGACCGGGGAGCTGTTTTTT
clone_size: .; v_call: TRBV18; j_call: TRBJ1-1; d_call: .; cdr3_aa: CASSPLSERNTEAFF; cdr3_nt: TGTGCCAGCTCACCACTCAGCGAAAGGAACACTGAAGCTTTCTTT
clone_size: .; v_call: TRBV6-5; j_call: TRBJ1-1; d_call: .; cdr3_aa: CASSRPEVLGTEAFF; cdr3_nt: TGTGCCAGCAGTCGTCCCGAGGTATTGGGCACTGAAGCTTTCTTT
clone_size: .; v_call: TRBV10-3; j_call: TRBJ2-2; d_call: TRBD2; cdr3_aa: CAISVGGYTGELFF; cdr3_nt: TGTGCCATCAGTGTCGGGGGGTACACCGGGGAGCTGTTTTTT
clone_size: .; v_call: TRBV10-3; j_call: TRBJ1-1; d_call: TRBD1; cdr3_aa: CAISGGQGITEAFF; cdr3_nt: TGTGCCATCAGTGGGGGACAGGGGATCACTGAAGCTTTCTTT
clone_size: .; v_call: TRBV7-2; j_call: TRBJ2-1; d_call: TRBD2; cdr3_aa: CASSFSGGAAVEQFF; cdr3_nt: TGTGCCAGCAGCTTCAGCGGGGGGGCCGCGGTTGAGCAGTTCTTC
clone_size: few; v_call: TRBV20-1; j_call: TRBJ1-1; d_call: .; cdr3_aa: CSASTRGEAFF; cdr3_nt: TGCAGTGCTTCCACCAGGGGTGAAGCTTTCTTT
clone_size: .; v_call: TRBV6-5; j_call: TRBJ1-2; d_call: .; cdr3_aa: CASRWQLGYTF; cdr3_nt: TGTGCCAGCCGATGGCAATTAGGCTACACCTTC
clone_size: once; v_call: TRBV2; j_call: TRBJ2-5; d_call: TRBD1; cdr3_aa: CASSPRTGQETQYF; cdr3_nt: TGTGCCAGCAGTCCCCGGACAGGTCAAGAGACCCAGTACTTC
clone_size: few; v_call: TRBV18; j_call: TRBJ2-5; d_call: TRBD1; cdr3_aa: CASSQETGDIQTQYF; cdr3_nt: TGTGCCAGCTCACAGGAGACAGGGGATATTCAGACCCAGTACTTC
clone_size: .; v_call: TRBV6-5; j_call: TRBJ2-1; d_call: .; cdr3_aa: CASSRDFSSYNEQFF; cdr3_nt: TGTGCCAGCAGCAGGGACTTCAGCTCCTACAATGAGCAGTTCTTC
clone_size: .; v_call: TRBV29-1; j_call: TRBJ1-1; d_call: .; cdr3_aa: CSVALGANTEAFF; cdr3_nt: TGCAGCGTTGCATTAGGGGCGAACACTGAAGCTTTCTTT
clone_size: once; v_call: TRBV7-2; j_call: TRBJ1-2; d_call: .; cdr3_aa: CASSLPTDWSYTF; cdr3_nt: TGTGCCAGCAGCTTACCGACAGACTGGTCCTACACCTTC
clone_size: once; v_call: TRBV18; j_call: TRBJ2-5; d_call: TRBD2; cdr3_aa: CASSPKGLAGMETQYF; cdr3_nt: TGTGCCAGCTCACCAAAGGGACTAGCGGGGATGGAGACCCAGTACTTC
clone_size: .; v_call: TRBV21-1; j_call: TRBJ1-4; d_call: .; cdr3_aa: CASSKVGGRGRLKTNEKLFF; cdr3_nt: TGTGCCAGCAGCAAAGTTGGTGGCAGGGGGCGACTGAAAACTAATGAAAAACTGTTTTTT
clone_size: .; v_call: TRBV2; j_call: TRBJ2-3; d_call: TRBD1; cdr3_aa: CASTPWQGDRTQYF; cdr3_nt: TGTGCCAGCACCCCGTGGCAGGGGGACCGTACGCAGTATTTT
clone_size: .; v_call: TRBV5-4; j_call: TRBJ2-2; d_call: .; cdr3_aa: CASSLGLLANGGELFF; cdr3_nt: TGTGCCAGCAGCTTAGGTCTTCTAGCAAATGGCGGGGAGCTGTTTTTT
clone_size: .; v_call: TRBV5-1; j_call: TRBJ2-3; d_call: .; cdr3_aa: CASSLSKATDTQYF; cdr3_nt: TGCGCCAGCAGCTTAAGTAAAGCCACAGATACGCAGTATTTT
clone_size: .; v_call: TRBV7-2; j_call: TRBJ2-2; d_call: TRBD2; cdr3_aa: CASSPAGASGGELFF; cdr3_nt: TGTGCCAGCAGCCCAGCGGGGGCCTCGGGCGGGGAGCTGTTTTTT
clone_size: .; v_call: TRBV21-1; j_call: TRBJ1-4; d_call: .; cdr3_aa: CASSPMEGALSEKLFF; cdr3_nt: TGTGCCAGCAGCCCAATGGAGGGGGCCCTTAGTGAAAAACTGTTTTTT
clone_size: .; v_call: TRBV2; j_call: TRBJ2-1; d_call: TRBD2; cdr3_aa: CAGTSGRGNNEQFF; cdr3_nt: TGTGCCGGGACTAGCGGGAGGGGGAACAATGAGCAGTTCTTC